This T cell receptor (beta chain) was recorded in a study of T cells in Graves' hyperthyroidism and ophthalmopathy (dated by TCRdb to between 2018 and 2021). With respect to the entire study: To identify distinguishing TCR V-J signatures, a discovery cohort of 95 to 100 patients was used, comprising 43 with Graves' ophthalmopathy and approximately 58 with stable Graves' hyperthyroidism. Prospective prediction of ophthalmopathy was tested in an independent validation cohort of approximately 18 hyperthyroidism patients and 17 patients who later progressed to ophthalmopathy. For training and testing, the 100 or so patients in the discovery cohort were randomly divided in a 7:3 ratio. In about 6 Graves' hyperthyroidism patients, the study also compared T-cell repertoires from thyroid tissue with T-cell repertoires from blood. Following sampling, methimazole starting at 30 mg daily was given to hyperthyroidism patients, and high-dose intravenous methylprednisolone was given to ophthalmopathy patients. The paper describes TCR Vbeta CDR3 sequencing of 140 or so peripheral blood samples, made up of 43 ophthalmopathy patients, 70 to 75 hyperthyroidism patients and some 17 progressor patients.

This clonotype was seen ten or more times. Its antigen remains unidentified. Base qualities are not recorded, but no much larger clone differs from it by a single base. Overall study outcomes, separate from this receptor: In cross-validation, a model built on a 13 V-J signature told ophthalmopathy apart from stable hyperthyroidism with just under 90% sensitivity and roughly 83% specificity, and in testing the same model reached 80%/75%. Sample size was not statistically predetermined, and investigators were not blinded to group allocation. In validation, the model predicted progression to ophthalmopathy with 65% to 71% sensitivity and less than 80% specificity, a median of approximately 6.7 months before onset. Most expanded thyroid clonotypes (frequency above 0.001) were also detected in blood, suggesting blood repertoires may reflect thyroid immune responses.

Stable Graves' hyperthyroidism was defined as no progression to ophthalmopathy during 18 months of follow-up. Hyperthyroidism patients were newly diagnosed, had a disease duration of under 2 months, and were aged 18 to 65 years. Patients with uncontrolled infections, other autoimmune diseases, pregnancy or lactation were excluded. Diagnoses were based on clinical symptoms, serum thyroxine and TRAb, thyroid ultrasound and orbital computed tomography. Total RNA was extracted using Trizol reagent, and RNA quality was assessed on an Agilent 2100 Bioanalyzer. The TCR beta CDR3 regions were amplified from RNA transcripts. The first round of RT-PCR for the TCR CDR3 was performed with the HTBI primer set and the Qiagen OneStep RT-PCR kit. Libraries were constructed in a second round of multiplex PCR, after which size selection and purification were carried out. The libraries were sequenced on an Illumina HiSeq2000 using paired-end 100 bp reads. On the authors' methods: Raw data were processed with SOAPnuke, discarding reads with adapters, uncalled bases, mean Phred below 15, or no exact constant-primer or identifier match. COPE v1.2.5 was used to merge high-quality paired reads, and clonotypes were defined as unique nucleotide sequences. Clonotypes were aligned to IMGT TRBV, TRBD and TRBJ reference segments using MiTCR v1.1. The analysis was restricted to V-J combinations with a frequency above 0.0001, which together covered over 99% of the repertoires. The TCS score was defined as F50 (clonal expansion) divided by E x V (chaos), with BLOSUM62-based TCRdist calculated between CDR3 peptides within each V-J. Welch's t-statistics and random forest reduced around 510 V-J features to 13, which were used in a naive Bayes classifier (R e1071). TCRdb reprocessing: public reads trimmed at Q25 with fastp, clones called with MiXCR, in-frame beta chains kept. Under each unique CDR3 protein, matching rows form one entry showing the most common genes and DNA. The V and J calls and clone size come from TCRdb's table, not from the authors' own analysis. The sample includes 600,000 or so distinct CDR3 sequences, with about 43% observed a single time. Clones ranked in the top ten supply 6.5% to 9% of the sample.

CDR1 and CDR2 are drawn from the germline V gene: SGHVS, FQNEAQ. Including the terminal cysteine and phenylalanine, the CDR3 comprises 15 residues. The retained sequence is limited to the CDR3, 45 bases, with the frame set at the first base. A distance of 15 bases separates the germline ends of V and J, which lose 4 bases and 2 bases respectively. Rearrangement joined TRBV7-8 to TRBJ2-7; too little of a D gene remains to name it. Sequencing was performed on peripheral blood or thyroid tissue (not recorded which). The TCR was taken from a woman aged 18 to 35 with Graves' hyperthyroidism. Donor details come from another sample of the same person, matched by shared clones. The CDR3 region reads CASSSGPTVPYEQYF. In nucleotide form, the sequence is TGTGCCAGCAGCTCAGGCCCTACAGTTCCCTACGAGCAGTACTTC.